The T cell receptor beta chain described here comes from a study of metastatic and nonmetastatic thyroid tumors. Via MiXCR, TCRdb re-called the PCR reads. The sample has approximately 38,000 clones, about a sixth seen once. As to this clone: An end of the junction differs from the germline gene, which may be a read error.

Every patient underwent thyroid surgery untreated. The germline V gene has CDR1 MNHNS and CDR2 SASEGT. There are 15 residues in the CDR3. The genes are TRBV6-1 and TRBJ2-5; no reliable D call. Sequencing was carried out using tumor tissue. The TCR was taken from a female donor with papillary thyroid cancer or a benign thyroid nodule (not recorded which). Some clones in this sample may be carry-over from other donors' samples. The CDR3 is CASSAGLGPQVTQYF. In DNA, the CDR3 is TGTGCCAGCAGTGCGGGCTTGGGCCCCCAAGTGACCCAGTACTTC.